A selection of T cell receptor beta chains follows, all from one sample in a study of early T cells in non-severe SARS-CoV-2 infection. TCRdb redid the calling of the 5' RACE reads with MiXCR, one entry per CDR3 protein. The data show just over 95,000 distinct CDR3 sequences, 9.5% to 12% seen once. The sequencing used whole blood, collected at baseline. Every receptor here comes from an adult who was a healthcare worker with PCR-confirmed SARS-CoV-2 infection or an uninfected control (not recorded which). The conserved cysteine and the conserved F or W are not part of the CDR3 here. Some rows mark clone size as missing; the rest say once, few, many or name a class of expanded clone.

abundance: -; j_gene: TRBJ1-1; v_gene: TRBV29-1; CDR3aa: SVDPGNTEAF
abundance: -; j_gene: TRBJ2-7; v_gene: TRBV4-2; CDR3aa: ASSQEVGPSSYEQY
abundance: many; j_gene: TRBJ1-1; v_gene: TRBV6-5; CDR3aa: ASSYSGGTTEAF
abundance: many; j_gene: TRBJ1-5; v_gene: TRBV6-1; CDR3aa: ASSEVAARLNQPQH
abundance: few; j_gene: TRBJ2-7; v_gene: TRBV15; CDR3aa: ATSRRDKTEEQY
abundance: many; j_gene: TRBJ2-1; v_gene: TRBV20-1; CDR3aa: SATGQNTYNEQF
abundance: few; j_gene: TRBJ2-3; v_gene: TRBV6-2/TRBV6-3; CDR3aa: ASSYGTGGPQY
abundance: few; j_gene: TRBJ1-1; v_gene: TRBV29-1; CDR3aa: SVENIEAF
abundance: few; j_gene: TRBJ1-4; v_gene: TRBV29-1; CDR3aa: SVQIPTLFNSTNEKLF
abundance: -; j_gene: TRBJ2-3; v_gene: TRBV20-1; CDR3aa: SASSAGTGVRDTQY
abundance: few; j_gene: TRBJ2-7; v_gene: TRBV6-2/TRBV6-3; CDR3aa: ASSYPPSAPAYYEQY
abundance: many; j_gene: TRBJ2-6; v_gene: TRBV11-2; CDR3aa: ASSLAGQRGANVLT
abundance: -; j_gene: TRBJ2-5; v_gene: TRBV7-7; CDR3aa: ASSLSSTPETQY
abundance: many; j_gene: TRBJ2-3; v_gene: TRBV6-5; CDR3aa: ASSRTISTDTQY
abundance: many; j_gene: TRBJ2-5; v_gene: TRBV2; CDR3aa: ASSGGYGETQY
abundance: few; j_gene: TRBJ2-1; v_gene: TRBV20-1; CDR3aa: SASYPTRGLGDEQF
abundance: -; j_gene: TRBJ2-3; v_gene: TRBV5-1; CDR3aa: ASSLGLTPSTDTQY
abundance: -; j_gene: TRBJ2-3; v_gene: TRBV14; CDR3aa: ASSQVGQKSTDTQY
abundance: few; j_gene: TRBJ2-3; v_gene: TRBV4-2; CDR3aa: ASSQGAGVWNTQY
abundance: many; j_gene: TRBJ1-2; v_gene: TRBV6-5; CDR3aa: ASSYETGGRIYGYT
abundance: many; j_gene: TRBJ1-2; v_gene: TRBV19; CDR3aa: ASSTGTGHGYT
abundance: many; j_gene: TRBJ2-1; v_gene: TRBV4-2; CDR3aa: ASSLETSGYNEQF
abundance: -; j_gene: TRBJ2-5; v_gene: TRBV7-9; CDR3aa: ASSVGTSGGPQETQY
abundance: few; j_gene: TRBJ1-5; v_gene: TRBV4-1; CDR3aa: ASSQETGNQPQH
abundance: many; j_gene: TRBJ2-6; v_gene: TRBV10-3; CDR3aa: AISDPTVSGANVLT
abundance: few; j_gene: TRBJ1-2; v_gene: TRBV27; CDR3aa: ASSFKGVGGYT
abundance: -; j_gene: TRBJ2-1; v_gene: TRBV3-1; CDR3aa: ASSQPLAGGYNEQF
abundance: few; j_gene: TRBJ2-1; v_gene: TRBV7-8; CDR3aa: ASSLAGDLYNEQF
abundance: -; j_gene: TRBJ1-3; v_gene: TRBV3-1; CDR3aa: ASSPWTYSENTIY
abundance: few; j_gene: TRBJ1-2; v_gene: TRBV5-1; CDR3aa: ASSLNEGQGSGYT
abundance: -; j_gene: TRBJ1-1; v_gene: TRBV20-1; CDR3aa: SAIQGFTDTEAF
abundance: once; j_gene: TRBJ2-6; v_gene: TRBV9; CDR3aa: ASSVEVASGAGANVLT